This TCR beta chain was observed in a study of shared clonotypes between healthy human individuals. At the level of the study: The donors, two women and a few men, were aged 18 to 49. Used for every donor were three CD4 naive, three CD4 memory, two CD8 naive and one CD8 memory plate.

Germline CDR1 and CDR2: SNHLY and FYNNEI. V was clipped by 4 bases and J by 2 bases, with 12 bases between them. The CDR3 has 14 amino acids. Naive CD8 cells, CD45RO-negative and positively selected for CCR7, excluded terminally differentiated effector memory CD45RA+ cells. At the deep level, the assay was run. It was 150 to 250 ng DNA, 31,000 or so T cell genomes, that sorted-subset replicate PCRs used. Assay: immunoSEQ multiplex PCR; the TCRdb copy retains only in-frame clones and omits some. Seen here are around 1.9 million clones, about 93% observed once, and the top ten hold over 1.5%. The specimen sequenced was naive CD8+ T cells from PBMCs. The clonotype comes from a man between 18 and 29 years old in good health. Some clones in this sample may be carry-over from other donors' samples. The V gene is TRBV2, the J gene TRBJ2-7; D not resolved. CDR3: CASSVSGKTYEQYF. CDR3 bases: TGTGCCAGCAGTGTATCAGGCAAGACCTACGAGCAGTACTTC.